These 21 T cell receptor beta chains were all obtained from the same sample, sequenced in a study of T-cell reconstitution after alpha-beta-depleted transplantation in children. A library of TCRbeta sequences, prepared with unique molecular identifiers, was generated. MiXCR, run by TCRdb on the PCR reads, gives a single entry per CDR3 protein. The table shows approximately 490,000 distinct CDR3 sequences, with over 9.5% occurring only once. Sequencing was performed on PBMCs, taken before TCRalphabeta/CD19-depleted stem cell transplant. The receptors here all came from a child aged 2 to 15 with inherited bone marrow failure, due to receive a stem cell transplant.

About this clonotype: The junction and the germline gene differ at one end; a read error may be behind it. Here the CDR3 DNA reads TGTGCCAGCAGCCCGGGACAGGGGTTCGACGAGCAGCACTTC. Its protein product is CASSPGQGFDEQHF. This chain connects TRBV7-9 to TRBJ2-7; 10 bases map to TRBD1. The CDR3 runs to 14 residues. Germline CDR1 reads SEHNR; CDR2 reads FQNEAQ (reference sequence).

This clonotype was seen repeatedly, ten times or more. The chain couples TRBV20-1 to TRBJ1-6; D gene uncertain. The CDR3 extends over 14 amino acids. Germline CDR1 and CDR2: DFQATT and SNEGSKA (reference sequence). With 0 bases removed from V and 7 bases from J, the gap between germline ends came to 10 bases. CDR3 residues: CSARDLAGNSPLHF. As DNA, the CDR3 is TGCAGTGCTAGAGATTTGGCCGGGAATTCACCCCTCCACTTT.

About this clonotype itself: This clone may be a read error of a much larger clone one base away. This chain's CDR3 is CASSNTDDASMNCAFF. The CDR3 bases are TGTGCCAGCAGCAACACCGATGATGCATCGATGAATTGCGCTTTCTTT. The chain uses TRBV7-9 and TRBJ1-1, with D unresolved. V lost 5 bases to trimming and J lost 11 bases, with 27 bases between them. The CDR3 loop spans 16 amino acids. Germline V gene lookup returns CDR1 SEHNR and CDR2 FQNEAQ (reference sequence).

The chain joins TRBV29-1 to TRBJ2-7, with 11 bases lining up with TRBD2. Germline values: CDR1 SQVTM, CDR2 ANQGSEA. The CDR3 loop spans 14 amino acids. Trimming at V came to 3 bases and at J to 5 bases, leaving 6 bases not matched to a gene. The CDR3: CSVEFSGRDHEQYF. The CDR3, as DNA: TGCAGCGTTGAGTTTAGCGGGAGGGACCACGAGCAGTACTTC.

This clonotype was detected many times. V gene TRBV7-8 combines with J gene TRBJ1-1; D perhaps matches TRBD1 (5 bases). The CDR3 is 14 residues long. V lost 5 bases, J lost 4 bases, and 14 bases lay in between. Germline V gene lookup returns CDR1 SGHVS and CDR2 FQNEAQ. The CDR3 region is CASSPWGESTEAFF. DNA of the CDR3: TGTGCCAGCAGCCCTTGGGGGGAGAGCACTGAAGCTTTCTTT.

The rearrangement uses TRBV7-9 and TRBJ2-5; TRBD2 is a possible D gene (5 bases). The CDR3 extends over 15 amino acids. Trimming pared 4 bases from V and 5 bases from J, leaving 17 bases between. The germline CDR1 and CDR2 sequences are SEHNR and FQNEAQ (reference sequence). The CDR3 nucleotides read TGTGCCAGCAGCTCCTCCCGAGGGTATAAGGAGACCCAGTACTTC. Translated: CASSSSRGYKETQYF.

Ten or more counts support this clonotype. This chain connects TRBV5-5 to TRBJ1-6; D gene unclear. V was trimmed by 1 base and J by 0 bases, leaving 5 bases between them. Germline assignment: CDR1 SGHKS and CDR2 YYEKEE (reference sequence). The CDR3 spans 15 residues. The CDR3 loop reads CASSLMRSYNSPLHF. The CDR3 DNA is TGTGCCAGCAGCTTGATGCGCTCCTATAATTCACCCCTCCACTTT.

The table lists this clonotype with a few counts. The chain links TRBV10-3 to TRBJ2-1; 8 nucleotides align to TRBD2. The CDR3 is made up of 15 amino acids. J was trimmed by 3 bases and V by 5 bases; bases with no gene match: 6. Germline V gene sequence: CDR1 ENHRY, CDR2 SYGVKD. This CDR3 reads CAISPRTSGYNEQFF. CDR3 DNA sequence: TGTGCCATCAGTCCCCGAACTAGCGGCTACAATGAGCAGTTCTTC.

Ten or more counts support this clonotype. CDR3 DNA: TGTGCCAGCAGTTACTCGACGCAGGGGGGCAATGAGCAGTTCTTC. Its translation is CASSYSTQGGNEQFF. V usage is TRBV6-5 and J usage is TRBJ2-1; possible D gene TRBD1, 7 bases. Trimming took off 0 bases at V and 6 bases at J, with 12 bases between the two ends. The germline CDR1 and CDR2 sequences are MNHEY and SVGAGI. The CDR3 has 15 amino acids.

There are many counts of this clonotype. The chain couples TRBV4-3 to TRBJ1-1, with 7 bases matching TRBD1. Germline trimming cut 4 bases from V and 4 bases from J; bases unmatched to any gene: 9. The CDR3 is 15 residues long. Germline V lookup: CDR1 LGHNA, CDR2 YSLEER. The CDR3 region has the DNA TGCGCCAGCAGCCGCCTTACAGGGGCCAGCACTGAAGCTTTCTTT. It yields the protein CASSRLTGASTEAFF.

This clonotype was detected many times. The V and J genes are TRBV27 and TRBJ2-3, with 10 bases fitting TRBD2. The junction had 13 bases not matched to a gene; V was cut back by 10 bases and J by 6 bases. There are 15 residues in the CDR3. Looked up from germline, CDR1 is MNHEY and CDR2 is SMNVEV (reference sequence). This CDR3 is CATSTLAGAPDTQYF. The CDR3 DNA follows: TGTGCCACCTCGACCCTAGCGGGAGCCCCGGATACGCAGTATTTT.

This clonotype was seen repeatedly, ten times or more. The V call is TRBV4-2, the J call TRBJ2-7, with D perhaps given as TRBD1 or TRBD2 (5 bases each). Looked up from germline, CDR1 is LGHNA and CDR2 is YNFKEQ. The CDR3 extends over 15 amino acids. Trimming left V 3 bases short and J 0 bases short, with 12 bases between. Here the CDR3 reads CASSHTGTDSYEQYF. The DNA of the CDR3 is TGTGCCAGCAGCCACACCGGGACGGACTCCTACGAGCAGTACTTC.

This sequence joins TRBV5-4 and TRBJ2-1, with a weak D call TRBD2 (6 bases). The CDR3 has 16 amino acids. The V gene's germline CDR1 is SGHNT and CDR2 YYREEE (reference sequence). The V end was cut by 2 bases, the J end by 8 bases, with 20 bases between. In nucleotides, the CDR3 is TGTGCCAGCAGCTTTAGTGGCGGGATGAAAGATTATGAGCAGTTCTTC. Its translation is CASSFSGGMKDYEQFF.

This clonotype has a count of ten or more. This chain links TRBV7-2 with TRBJ2-7; perhaps TRBD2 as D (5 bases). V lost 0 bases, J lost 5 bases, and 14 bases lay in between. CDR1 is SGHTA and CDR2 is FQGNSA in the germline V gene. The length of the CDR3 is 15 residues. CDR3 in amino acids: CASSLAGSEYDEQYF. DNA for the CDR3: TGTGCCAGCAGCTTAGCCGGTAGCGAATACGACGAGCAGTACTTC.

The chain couples TRBV7-9 to TRBJ1-2, with TRBD1 identical over 7 bases. Germline loops: CDR1 SEHNR, CDR2 FQNEAQ (reference sequence). The length of the CDR3 is 13 residues. The V segment lost 5 bases and the J segment 3 bases; nucleotides outside the gene matches: 3. CDR3 region: CASSRGTDYGYTF. The CDR3 region has the DNA TGTGCCAGCAGCCGGGGGACAGACTATGGCTACACCTTC. Full variable domain (outside the CDR3, taken from reference TRBV7-9 and TRBJ1-2): DTGVSQNPRHKITKRGQNVTFRCDPISEHNRLYWYRQTLGQGPEFLTYFQNEAQLEKSRLLSDRFSAERPKGSFSTLEIQRTEQGDSAMYLCASSRGTDYGYTFGSGTRLTVV.

In this sample, this clonotype turned up many times. The chain has TRBV7-9 and TRBJ2-7; TRBD2 matches 14 bases. The CDR3 runs 16 residues. Germline CDR1 SEHNR, CDR2 FQNEAQ (reference sequence). J gave up 1 base and V 6 bases, and 5 bases lay outside the gene matches. The CDR3 spells CASRSTSGRESYEQYF. CDR3 nucleotides: TGTGCCAGCAGGTCGACTAGCGGGAGGGAGTCCTACGAGCAGTACTTC.

The chain combines TRBV7-8 with TRBJ1-6; 8 bases fit TRBD1. The CDR3 contains 20 residues. Germline assignment: CDR1 SGHVS and CDR2 FQNEAQ. V shed 0 bases, J shed 1 base, and the junction held 11 bases outside the gene matches. CDR3 loop: CASSLAPAYRGGSYNSPLHF. In DNA, the CDR3 is TGTGCCAGCAGCTTAGCCCCGGCCTACAGGGGGGGTTCCTATAATTCACCCCTCCACTTT.

This clonotype was detected many times. The rearrangement uses TRBV6-1 and TRBJ2-3, with 13 bases that match TRBD2. Trimming took 6 bases from V and 5 from J; bases not matched to a gene: 5. The CDR3 runs to 15 residues. Germline V gives CDR1 MNHNS, CDR2 SASEGT. The DNA of the CDR3 is TGTGCCAGCAGGGGACTAGCGGGACCGAAAGATACGCAGTATTTT. Protein product: CASRGLAGPKDTQYF.

This clonotype occurred many times. This chain joins TRBV5-1 and TRBJ2-1, with D maybe TRBD2 (5 bases). CDR1 SGHRS and CDR2 YFSETQ come from the germline V gene. V lost 0 bases to trimming and J lost 3 bases, with 13 bases between them. The length of the CDR3 is 16 residues. The CDR3 DNA reads as TGCGCCAGCAGCTTGGCCGTCGTCGGGATCTACAATGAGCAGTTCTTC. Translating it yields CASSLAVVGIYNEQFF.

This clonotype was counted many times. This chain links TRBV7-9 with TRBJ2-7; 7 bases line up with TRBD1. CDR1 and CDR2 from the germline V gene are SEHNR and FQNEAQ (reference sequence). This CDR3 region has 14 residues. The J segment lost 2 bases and the V segment lost 5 bases, leaving 6 bases of the junction unmatched. The CDR3 is CASSGRQGAYEQYF. The CDR3 region has the DNA TGTGCCAGCAGCGGTCGACAGGGAGCCTACGAGCAGTACTTC.

The sample holds many counts of this clonotype. As DNA, the CDR3 is TGCGCCAGCAGCTTGGTTCAGCTGAACACTGAAGCTTTCTTT. As protein: CASSLVQLNTEAFF. The V and J genes are TRBV5-1 and TRBJ1-1; the D is unclear. Germline assignment: CDR1 SGHRS and CDR2 YFSETQ. V dropped 0 bases and J dropped 0 bases, with 6 bases sitting between them. This CDR3 comprises 14 residues.